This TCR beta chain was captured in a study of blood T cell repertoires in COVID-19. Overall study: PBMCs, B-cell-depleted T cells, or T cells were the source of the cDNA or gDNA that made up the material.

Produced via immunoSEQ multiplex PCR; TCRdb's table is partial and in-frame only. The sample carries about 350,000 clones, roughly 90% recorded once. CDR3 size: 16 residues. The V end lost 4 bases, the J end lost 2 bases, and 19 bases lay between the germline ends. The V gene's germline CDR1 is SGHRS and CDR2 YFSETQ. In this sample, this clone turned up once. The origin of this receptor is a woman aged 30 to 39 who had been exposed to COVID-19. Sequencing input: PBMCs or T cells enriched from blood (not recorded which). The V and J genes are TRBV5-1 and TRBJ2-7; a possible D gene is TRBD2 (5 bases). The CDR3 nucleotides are TGCGCCAGCAGCCCCGCTGGGCTAGCTCTCACCTACGAGCAGTACTTC. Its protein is CASSPAGLALTYEQYF. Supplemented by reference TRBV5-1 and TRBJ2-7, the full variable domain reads KAGVTQTPRYLIKTRGQQVTLSCSPISGHRSVSWYQQTPGQGLQFLFEYFSETQRNKGNFPGRFSGRQFSNSRSEMNVSTLELGDSALYLCASSPAGLALTYEQYFGPGTRLTVT.